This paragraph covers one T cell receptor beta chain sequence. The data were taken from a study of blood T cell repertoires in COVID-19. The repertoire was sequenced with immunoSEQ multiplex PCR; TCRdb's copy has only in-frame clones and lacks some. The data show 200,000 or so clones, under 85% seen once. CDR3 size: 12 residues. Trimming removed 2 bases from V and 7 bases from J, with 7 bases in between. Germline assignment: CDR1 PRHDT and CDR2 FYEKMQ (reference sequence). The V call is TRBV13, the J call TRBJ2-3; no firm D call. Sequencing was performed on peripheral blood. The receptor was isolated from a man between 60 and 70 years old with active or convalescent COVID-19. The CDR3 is CASSLLSHTQYF. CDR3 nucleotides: TGTGCCAGCAGCTTACTGTCCCATACGCAGTATTTT.